The present T cell receptor (beta chain) was sequenced within a study of T cells in localized non-small cell lung cancer. The CDR3 is made up of 15 amino acids. CDR1 is SGHRS, CDR2 YFSETQ, per germline. Germline trimming cut 2 bases from V and 1 base from J; bases unmatched to any gene: 5. Worth noting for this clone: As yet, its antigen is unknown.

The table came from immunoSEQ multiplex PCR; TCRdb's copy has only in-frame clones and leaves some out. Of 25,000 to 30,000 clones in the sample, over 80% were seen once. General observations from the study: The study detected a median 57 of the top 100 tumor clones in adjacent lung. Uninvolved adjacent lung showed peak T cell clonality, exceeding tumor. Overall survival was longer when the density of T cells in the blood was higher.

Sequences were derived from peripheral blood mononuclear cells, sampled before any cancer treatment. This TCR came from a woman aged 40 to 75 with stage III lung adenocarcinoma. The chain carries TRBV5-1 and TRBJ2-5; TRBD2 agrees at 7 bases. The CDR3, as DNA: TGCGCCAGCAGCTTCACGGCGGGAGTCCAAGAGACCCAGTACTTC. Its protein product is CASSFTAGVQETQYF.